The T cell receptor beta chain under discussion was sequenced for a study of human T cells and chemical hapten exposure. Points on this clonotype: Its matching antigen is unknown.

CDR1 SEHNR and CDR2 FQNEAQ come from the germline V gene (reference sequence). The CDR3 sequence is 13 residues long. V dropped 5 bases and J dropped 1 base, with 8 bases sitting between them. Individual cDNA molecules had unique molecular identifiers attached to them by the library. Via MiXCR, TCRdb re-called the RACE reads, giving one row per CDR3 protein. This sample has 150,000 to 200,000 distinct CDR3 sequences, with around a quarter found just once. The time point here: patch test 3, about 24 weeks after DPC sensitization. Indicated treatment: therapeutic diphenylcyclopropenone sensitization with weekly scalp DPC. Study findings and constraints: Among expanded TCRs, significantly more large CDR3 similarity clusters formed than among controls.

The rearrangement uses TRBV7-9 and TRBJ1-1; no reliable D call. The sample was whole blood, taken in connection with sensitization to the hapten diphenylcyclopropenone (DPC). This clonotype was sampled from a woman aged 18-29 years with alopecia areata. Some clones in this sample may be carry-over from other donors' samples. The CDR3 nucleotides are TGTGCCAGCAGCATTCCGAGGAACACTGAAGCTTTCTTT. This translates into CASSIPRNTEAFF.